This T cell receptor beta chain was found in a study of blood T cell repertoires in COVID-19. Study-level information: PBMCs, B-cell-depleted T cells, or T cells were the source of the cDNA or gDNA that made up the material.

The CDR3 has 16 residues. Germline V gene sequence: CDR1 LNHDA, CDR2 SQIVND (reference sequence). With V trimmed by 4 bases and J by 3 bases, 5 bases remained unmatched. Sequencing used immunoSEQ multiplex PCR; TCRdb keeps in-frame clones, though not all of them. The table records some 120,000 clones, 65% to 85% of them present only once. The sample was peripheral blood. The chain is built from TRBV19 and TRBJ2-2, with 10 bases aligning to TRBD2. The receptor was isolated from a man between 65 and 85 years old with acute or convalescent COVID-19. The CDR3 bases are TGTGCCAGTAGTAAAGGACTAGCGGTCCACACCGGGGAGCTGTTTTTT. Its translation: CASSKGLAVHTGELFF.